A selection of T cell receptor beta chains follows, all from one sample in a study of blood T cell repertoires in COVID-19. The repertoire was sequenced with immunoSEQ multiplex PCR; TCRdb's copy has only in-frame clones and lacks some. The sample contains about 140,000 clones, around 88% of which appear only once. The sequenced sample was peripheral blood. The receptor source for this set is a woman between 55 and 75 years old with acute or convalescent COVID-19. The CDR3 runs from the conserved cysteine through the conserved F or W. D genes are given only for firm matches. Clone size is not always given. Where it is, it says once, few, many or a class for expanded clones.

d_gene: TRBD1
abundance: -
v_gene: TRBV7-3
j_gene: TRBJ2-2
CDR3aa: CASSLKPGQLNTGELFF
CDR3nt: TGTGCCAGCAGCTTAAAACCGGGACAGCTGAACACCGGGGAGCTGTTTTTT

d_gene: TRBD1
abundance: once
v_gene: TRBV11-3
j_gene: TRBJ1-1
CDR3aa: CASSLGQGPHWGTEAFF
CDR3nt: TGTGCCAGCAGCTTAGGACAGGGGCCCCATTGGGGCACTGAAGCTTTCTTT

d_gene: -
abundance: once
v_gene: TRBV10-2
j_gene: TRBJ1-6
CDR3aa: CASSETDSPLHF
CDR3nt: TGCGCCAGCAGTGAGACGGATTCACCCCTCCACTTT

d_gene: -
abundance: -
v_gene: TRBV12-1
j_gene: TRBJ1-5
CDR3aa: CASSSLADRANQPQHF
CDR3nt: TGTGCCAGCAGCTCCCTCGCCGACAGAGCCAATCAGCCCCAGCATTTT

d_gene: -
abundance: -
v_gene: TRBV14
j_gene: TRBJ1-2
CDR3aa: CASSQESFTYGYTF
CDR3nt: TGTGCCAGCAGCCAAGAGTCGTTCACATATGGCTACACCTTC

d_gene: TRBD1
abundance: -
v_gene: TRBV30
j_gene: TRBJ2-7
CDR3aa: CAWTQGGEQYF
CDR3nt: TGTGCCTGGACACAGGGGGGCGAGCAGTACTTC

d_gene: -
abundance: -
v_gene: TRBV3-1/TRBV3-2
j_gene: TRBJ2-5
CDR3aa: CASSRKRETQYF
CDR3nt: TGTGCCAGCAGCCGAAAGAGGGAGACCCAGTACTTC

d_gene: TRBD1
abundance: few
v_gene: TRBV6-5
j_gene: TRBJ1-2
CDR3aa: CASRPGTDYGYTF
CDR3nt: TGTGCCAGCAGACCCGGGACAGACTATGGCTACACCTTC

d_gene: TRBD2
abundance: -
v_gene: TRBV28
j_gene: TRBJ2-5
CDR3aa: CASSLYGSGGASWTQYF
CDR3nt: TGTGCCAGCAGTTTATACGGTAGCGGGGGGGCGTCTTGGACCCAGTACTTC

d_gene: -
abundance: -
v_gene: TRBV7-9
j_gene: TRBJ2-1
CDR3aa: CASSFTGPEQFF
CDR3nt: TGTGCCAGCAGCTTTACAGGGCCTGAGCAGTTCTTC

d_gene: TRBD2
abundance: -
v_gene: TRBV28
j_gene: TRBJ2-1
CDR3aa: CASSLSGGGYNEQFF
CDR3nt: TGTGCCAGCAGTTTATCGGGGGGGGGCTACAATGAGCAGTTCTTC

d_gene: TRBD1
abundance: -
v_gene: TRBV11-3
j_gene: TRBJ2-7
CDR3aa: CASSLVTGGEQYF
CDR3nt: TGTGCCAGCAGCTTAGTTACAGGGGGCGAGCAGTACTTC

d_gene: TRBD1
abundance: -
v_gene: TRBV7-8
j_gene: TRBJ2-1
CDR3aa: CASSGDRGNSYNEQFF
CDR3nt: TGTGCCAGCAGCGGTGACAGGGGCAACTCCTACAATGAGCAGTTCTTC

d_gene: TRBD1
abundance: -
v_gene: TRBV5-5
j_gene: TRBJ1-3
CDR3aa: CASSRGPNGNTIYF
CDR3nt: TGTGCCAGCAGCAGGGGGCCTAATGGAAACACCATATATTTT

d_gene: TRBD1
abundance: -
v_gene: TRBV5-1
j_gene: TRBJ1-6
CDR3aa: CASSPGTVTGNSPLHF
CDR3nt: TGCGCCAGCAGCCCAGGGACAGTGACGGGTAATTCACCCCTCCACTTT

d_gene: TRBD1
abundance: -
v_gene: TRBV10-3
j_gene: TRBJ2-1
CDR3aa: CAISARDRGVYEQFF
CDR3nt: TGTGCCATCAGCGCCCGGGACAGGGGGGTCTATGAGCAGTTCTTC

d_gene: TRBD1
abundance: -
v_gene: TRBV19
j_gene: TRBJ1-2
CDR3aa: CASSVTGASSGYTF
CDR3nt: TGTGCCAGTAGTGTTACAGGGGCATCGAGTGGCTACACCTTC

d_gene: TRBD2
abundance: -
v_gene: TRBV3-1/TRBV3-2
j_gene: TRBJ2-5
CDR3aa: CASSRVLAGGGETQYF
CDR3nt: TGTGCCAGCAGCCGAGTCCTTGCGGGGGGGGGTGAGACCCAGTACTTC

d_gene: TRBD2
abundance: once
v_gene: TRBV7-2
j_gene: TRBJ2-1
CDR3aa: CASSLSLAGLSSYNEQFF
CDR3nt: TGTGCCAGCAGCTTAAGTCTAGCGGGGTTAAGCTCCTACAATGAGCAGTTCTTC

d_gene: -
abundance: -
v_gene: TRBV10-3
j_gene: TRBJ1-3
CDR3aa: CAISEQVVSGNTIYF
CDR3nt: TGTGCCATCAGTGAACAGGTCGTCTCTGGAAACACCATATATTTT

d_gene: TRBD1
abundance: -
v_gene: TRBV29-1
j_gene: TRBJ1-1
CDR3aa: CSVAGQGQTEAFF
CDR3nt: TGCAGCGTTGCGGGACAGGGGCAGACTGAAGCTTTCTTT

d_gene: -
abundance: once
v_gene: TRBV6-5
j_gene: TRBJ1-2
CDR3aa: CASSIGQLSYGYTF
CDR3nt: TGTGCCAGCAGTATTGGACAGTTATCCTATGGCTACACCTTC

d_gene: -
abundance: -
v_gene: TRBV10-3
j_gene: TRBJ1-5
CDR3aa: CAISAGNSNQPQHF
CDR3nt: TGTGCCATCAGTGCGGGGAATAGCAATCAGCCCCAGCATTTT

d_gene: -
abundance: -
v_gene: TRBV5-1
j_gene: TRBJ2-2
CDR3aa: CASSLVRSDTGELFF
CDR3nt: TGCGCCAGCAGCTTGGTCAGGTCCGACACCGGGGAGCTGTTTTTT

d_gene: -
abundance: few
v_gene: TRBV3-1/TRBV3-2
j_gene: TRBJ2-4
CDR3aa: CASSQQGLRSKNIQYF
CDR3nt: TGTGCCAGCAGCCAACAGGGGCTAAGATCCAAAAACATTCAGTACTTC

d_gene: TRBD1
abundance: -
v_gene: TRBV5-1
j_gene: TRBJ1-1
CDR3aa: CASSLAYRGMGTEAFF
CDR3nt: TGCGCCAGCAGCTTGGCATACAGGGGAATGGGAACTGAAGCTTTCTTT

d_gene: TRBD2
abundance: -
v_gene: TRBV28
j_gene: TRBJ2-3
CDR3aa: CASSLGLAGLTDTQYF
CDR3nt: TGTGCCAGCAGTCTCGGACTAGCGGGGCTCACAGATACGCAGTATTTT

d_gene: -
abundance: -
v_gene: TRBV27
j_gene: TRBJ1-1
CDR3aa: CASSLTENTEAFF
CDR3nt: TGTGCCAGCAGTTTAACAGAGAACACTGAAGCTTTCTTT

d_gene: TRBD1
abundance: -
v_gene: TRBV18
j_gene: TRBJ2-7
CDR3aa: CASSPGTGVFYEQYF
CDR3nt: TGTGCCAGCTCACCGGGGACAGGGGTTTTCTACGAGCAGTACTTC

d_gene: -
abundance: -
v_gene: TRBV19
j_gene: TRBJ1-5
CDR3aa: CASSMDMDSNQPQHF
CDR3nt: TGTGCCAGTAGTATGGACATGGATAGCAATCAGCCCCAGCATTTT

d_gene: -
abundance: -
v_gene: TRBV5-1
j_gene: TRBJ2-6
CDR3aa: CASTTMGANVLTF
CDR3nt: TGCGCCAGCACTACCATGGGGGCCAACGTCCTGACTTTC

d_gene: -
abundance: -
v_gene: TRBV3-1/TRBV3-2
j_gene: TRBJ2-4
CDR3aa: CASSQDVAGAAKNIQYF
CDR3nt: TGTGCCAGCAGCCAAGATGTTGCGGGCGCGGCCAAAAACATTCAGTACTTC

d_gene: TRBD1
abundance: -
v_gene: TRBV5-6
j_gene: TRBJ1-6
CDR3aa: CASSQGQGFNSPLHF
CDR3nt: TGTGCCAGCAGTCAGGGACAGGGTTTTAATTCACCCCTCCACTTT

d_gene: -
abundance: -
v_gene: TRBV5-4
j_gene: TRBJ2-7
CDR3aa: CASSWEQGYEQYF
CDR3nt: TGTGCCAGCAGCTGGGAACAGGGCTACGAGCAGTACTTC

d_gene: -
abundance: -
v_gene: TRBV7-9
j_gene: TRBJ1-1
CDR3aa: CASSLAGADTEAFF
CDR3nt: TGTGCCAGCAGCTTGGCGGGGGCGGACACTGAAGCTTTCTTT

d_gene: -
abundance: -
v_gene: TRBV10-3
j_gene: TRBJ1-3
CDR3aa: CAISVEKGNTIYF
CDR3nt: TGTGCCATCAGTGTTGAGAAGGGAAACACCATATATTTT

d_gene: -
abundance: -
v_gene: TRBV6-5
j_gene: TRBJ1-1
CDR3aa: CASRRVVTEAFF
CDR3nt: TGTGCCAGCAGGAGGGTTGTAACTGAAGCTTTCTTT

d_gene: -
abundance: -
v_gene: TRBV2
j_gene: TRBJ2-5
CDR3aa: CASSEVTVLETQYF
CDR3nt: TGTGCCAGCAGTGAAGTTACAGTCTTGGAGACCCAGTACTTC

d_gene: TRBD2
abundance: once
v_gene: TRBV6-2/TRBV6-3
j_gene: TRBJ2-7
CDR3aa: CASSYGGGPIYEQYF
CDR3nt: TGTGCCAGCAGTTACGGGGGAGGGCCAATCTACGAGCAGTACTTC

d_gene: TRBD1
abundance: -
v_gene: TRBV12-5
j_gene: TRBJ2-7
CDR3aa: CASGLVQHTPIRQGCYEQYF
CDR3nt: TGTGCTAGTGGTTTGGTACAACATACCCCAATCCGACAGGGATGCTACGAGCAGTACTTC

d_gene: -
abundance: -
v_gene: TRBV6-5
j_gene: TRBJ1-2
CDR3aa: CASSYSNTYGYTF
CDR3nt: TGTGCCAGCAGTTACTCGAACACCTATGGCTACACCTTC

d_gene: TRBD1
abundance: -
v_gene: TRBV5-4
j_gene: TRBJ1-5
CDR3aa: CASSSDRGQPQHF
CDR3nt: TGTGCCAGCAGCTCTGACAGGGGTCAGCCCCAGCATTTT

d_gene: -
abundance: -
v_gene: TRBV6-6
j_gene: TRBJ2-1
CDR3aa: CASSYGGGSYNEQFF
CDR3nt: TGTGCCAGCAGTTACGGGGGGGGCAGCTACAATGAGCAGTTCTTC

d_gene: -
abundance: -
v_gene: TRBV3-1/TRBV3-2
j_gene: TRBJ2-7
CDR3aa: CASSGGGGRMYEQYF
CDR3nt: TGTGCCAGCAGCGGAGGTGGAGGGAGAATGTACGAGCAGTACTTC

d_gene: -
abundance: -
v_gene: TRBV3-1/TRBV3-2
j_gene: TRBJ1-3
CDR3aa: CASSQARAGNTIYF
CDR3nt: TGTGCCAGCAGCCAGGCCAGGGCTGGAAACACCATATATTTT

d_gene: TRBD1
abundance: -
v_gene: TRBV28
j_gene: TRBJ1-1
CDR3aa: CASKQGAYTEAFF
CDR3nt: TGTGCCAGCAAGCAGGGGGCCTACACTGAAGCTTTCTTT

d_gene: TRBD1
abundance: once
v_gene: TRBV2
j_gene: TRBJ1-1
CDR3aa: CASSQTGGTEAFF
CDR3nt: TGTGCCAGCAGTCAGACAGGGGGTACTGAAGCTTTCTTT

d_gene: TRBD1
abundance: few
v_gene: TRBV4-1
j_gene: TRBJ1-5
CDR3aa: CASSLWDRSNQPQHF
CDR3nt: TGCGCCAGCAGCCTCTGGGACAGGAGCAATCAGCCCCAGCATTTT

d_gene: -
abundance: -
v_gene: TRBV2
j_gene: TRBJ2-7
CDR3aa: CASRGANEQYF
CDR3nt: TGTGCCAGCAGGGGGGCCAACGAGCAGTACTTC

d_gene: TRBD1
abundance: -
v_gene: TRBV27
j_gene: TRBJ2-1
CDR3aa: CASSLTPGTAYNEQFF
CDR3nt: TGTGCCAGCAGTTTAACACCCGGGACAGCCTACAATGAGCAGTTCTTC

d_gene: -
abundance: -
v_gene: TRBV9
j_gene: TRBJ2-5
CDR3aa: CASSVGTFDAMETQYF
CDR3nt: TGTGCCAGCAGCGTAGGGACTTTTGACGCGATGGAGACCCAGTACTTC

d_gene: -
abundance: -
v_gene: TRBV19
j_gene: TRBJ1-1
CDR3aa: CASSPLGHFRNTEAFF
CDR3nt: TGTGCCAGTAGTCCCCTGGGCCACTTTAGGAACACTGAAGCTTTCTTT

d_gene: TRBD1
abundance: few
v_gene: TRBV5-1
j_gene: TRBJ1-1
CDR3aa: CASSMRQGGTEAFF
CDR3nt: TGCGCCAGCAGCATGCGACAGGGTGGTACTGAAGCTTTCTTT

d_gene: -
abundance: -
v_gene: TRBV5-4
j_gene: TRBJ2-1
CDR3aa: CASSAHQGLGEQFF
CDR3nt: TGTGCCAGCAGTGCGCATCAGGGCCTCGGGGAGCAGTTCTTC

d_gene: -
abundance: -
v_gene: TRBV27
j_gene: TRBJ2-1
CDR3aa: CASRVSTYNEQFF
CDR3nt: TGTGCCAGCAGGGTCAGTACCTACAATGAGCAGTTCTTC